A selection of T cell receptor beta chains follows, all from one sample in a study of cytomegalovirus exposure and HLA in healthy donors. Clones were sequenced by immunoSEQ multiplex PCR, and TCRdb holds only the in-frame ones, with some missing. The sample lists over 75,000 clones; approximately 9% were seen once. The sequenced sample consisted of PBMCs. These receptors were obtained from a man in his fifties in good health and CMV-seropositive. The CDR3 runs from the conserved cysteine through the conserved F or W. The D gene is left open where the match is weak. Only part of the rows carry a size: once, few, many, or a class if the clone is expanded.

clone_size,d_call,v_call,j_call,cdr3_nt,cdr3_aa
.,TRBD2,TRBV5-6,TRBJ2-3,TGTGCCAGCAGAAAACACGGACTAGCGGGAACCACAGATACGCAGTATTTT,CASRKHGLAGTTDTQYF
few,TRBD1,TRBV2,TRBJ1-5,TGTGCCAGCAGCGAAACAGGGGACCGCAATCAGCCCCAGCATTTT,CASSETGDRNQPQHF
few,.,TRBV6-1,TRBJ1-1,TGTGCCAGAAGTGAAAGGGGGGGCACTGAAGCTTTCTTT,CARSERGGTEAFF
few,TRBD1,TRBV6-5,TRBJ2-3,TGTGCCAGCAGGGCCGGGACAGGGATCACAGATACGCAGTATTTT,CASRAGTGITDTQYF
.,TRBD1,TRBV27,TRBJ1-4,TGTGCCAGCAGTTTACGATCTGACAGGGGGCGTGAAAAACTGTTTTTT,CASSLRSDRGREKLFF
few,.,TRBV7-2,TRBJ1-1,TGTGCCAGCAGCCATATAACTGCTTTCTTT,CASSHITAFF
.,.,TRBV27,TRBJ2-7,TGTGCCAGCAGTTTTAGGCTGAGTTCCGGGGATTACGAGCAGTACTTC,CASSFRLSSGDYEQYF
.,.,TRBV5-1,TRBJ2-7,TGCGCCAGCAGTGACGGGATGACCTACGAGCAGTACTTC,CASSDGMTYEQYF
.,.,TRBV7-2,TRBJ1-1,TGTGCCAGCAGCTTCCACAGGGCAACGAACACTGAAGCTTTCTTT,CASSFHRATNTEAFF
.,.,TRBV27,TRBJ2-1,TGTGCCAGCAGTCCTTTGGGCGACGGCTACAATGAGCAGTTCTTC,CASSPLGDGYNEQFF
.,TRBD1,TRBV28,TRBJ2-5,TGTGCCAGCAGTCCGCGACAGGGAGAGGGCCAAGAGACCCAGTACTTC,CASSPRQGEGQETQYF
few,.,TRBV30,TRBJ1-1,TGTGCCTGGTCGGGGGGACTCCTTCTTTACACTGAAGCTTTCTTT,CAWSGGLLLYTEAFF
.,.,TRBV19,TRBJ1-1,TGTGCCAGTACGAAAACAGGCGCAATGAACACTGAAGCTTTCTTT,CASTKTGAMNTEAFF
.,TRBD1,TRBV18,TRBJ2-2,TGTGCCAGCTCACCCAGGACAGGGGGTTCCACCGGGGAGCTGTTTTTT,CASSPRTGGSTGELFF
few,TRBD1,TRBV6-6,TRBJ2-3,TGTGCCACTCAACAGGGGAGAGATACGCAGTATTTT,CATQQGRDTQYF
.,.,TRBV9,TRBJ1-5,TGTGCCAGCAGCGGCGGGAACCCTCAGCAGCCCCAGCATTTT,CASSGGNPQQPQHF
few,.,TRBV28,TRBJ1-2,TGTGCCAGCAGCAACAGGGACCCTGGCTACACCTTC,CASSNRDPGYTF
many,TRBD1,TRBV19,TRBJ1-4,TGTGCCAGTAGTAGGAAAGGACCGGGACAGGGAGGGGAAAAACTGTTTTTT,CASSRKGPGQGGEKLFF
few,.,TRBV5-1,TRBJ1-6,TGCGCCAGCAGCGAATCGGGGGGAGGGGATAATTCACCCCTCCACTTT,CASSESGGGDNSPLHF
.,.,TRBV5-5,TRBJ1-4,TGTGCCAGCAGCCGAGGACAGATCCTTACTGAAAAACTGTTTTTT,CASSRGQILTEKLFF
.,.,TRBV19,TRBJ2-1,TGTGCCAGTAACCCGGGAGCCGTAAAAGGTGAGCAGTTCTTC,CASNPGAVKGEQFF
few,TRBD2,TRBV11-2,TRBJ2-7,TGTGCCAGCAGCTTAGATTGGGGGGGGACCGAGCAGTACTTC,CASSLDWGGTEQYF
few,TRBD2,TRBV6-6,TRBJ2-3,TGTGCCAGCAGTCCCACTAGCGGGGGCACAGATACGCAGTATTTT,CASSPTSGGTDTQYF
few,.,TRBV9,TRBJ1-1,TGTGCCAGCAGAGGGGACAACCCTGAAGCTTTCTTT,CASRGDNPEAFF
.,TRBD2,TRBV30,TRBJ2-7,TGTGCCTGGAGAAGACTAGCGGAATCCTACGAGCAGTACTTC,CAWRRLAESYEQYF
few,TRBD1,TRBV30,TRBJ1-6,TGTGCCTGGACCCGACAGGGGGCTTATAATTCACCCCTCCACTTT,CAWTRQGAYNSPLHF
.,.,TRBV2,TRBJ1-4,TGTGCCAGCAGTGAAGCGGGGGGAACTAATGAAAAACTGTTTTTT,CASSEAGGTNEKLFF
.,.,TRBV7-9,TRBJ2-5,TGTGCCAGCAGCCCCCTGGACAGACGACGGGGAGAGACCCAGTACTTC,CASSPLDRRRGETQYF
few,TRBD2,TRBV4-1,TRBJ2-7,TGCGCCAGCAGCCAAGATAGTAGCGGGAGGGCCCTCGAGCAGTACTTC,CASSQDSSGRALEQYF
few,.,TRBV30,TRBJ2-7,TGTGCCTGGAGCGCAACGCGAGAACTTGGTGAGCAGTACTTC,CAWSATRELGEQYF
.,.,TRBV10-3,TRBJ2-5,TGTGCCAGCAGTTACGGTGAGACCCAGTACTTC,CASSYGETQYF
few,TRBD1,TRBV27,TRBJ2-7,TGTGCCAGCCGCGGACAGGGTGGCTACGAGCAGTACTTC,CASRGQGGYEQYF
few,TRBD1,TRBV7-9,TRBJ2-5,TGTGCCAGCAGCCTAGGGGACAGCCGTAAGGCCCAGTACTTC,CASSLGDSRKAQYF
few,TRBD2,TRBV5-4,TRBJ2-1,TGTGCCAGCAGCTCCGGGACTAACTCCTACAATGAGCAGTTCTTC,CASSSGTNSYNEQFF
few,TRBD1,TRBV30,TRBJ1-1,TGTGCCTGCTACAGGGGGCGATACACTGAAGCTTTCTTT,CACYRGRYTEAFF
.,TRBD2,TRBV5-1,TRBJ2-2,TGCGCCAGCAGCTTGGCATCACTAGCGGGAGAGTGGGCCGGGGAGCTGTTTTTT,CASSLASLAGEWAGELFF
.,TRBD1,TRBV6-1,TRBJ2-7,TGTGCCAGCAGTTCAGGACAGGGGGTTTACGAGCAGTACTTC,CASSSGQGVYEQYF
.,.,TRBV6-5,TRBJ1-1,TGTGCCAGCAGCAGAACGAACACTGAAGCTTTCTTT,CASSRTNTEAFF
few,TRBD2,TRBV9,TRBJ2-5,TGTGCCAGCAGCGGAGACCCTATAGCGGGAGAGACCCAGTACTTC,CASSGDPIAGETQYF
few,.,TRBV19,TRBJ2-1,TGTGCCAGTAGTATAGACCTGAGGGCCCAGCAGTTCTTC,CASSIDLRAQQFF
.,.,TRBV27,TRBJ2-7,TGTGCCAGCAGTCCGGGGACGGGACTCTCCTACGAGCAGTACTTC,CASSPGTGLSYEQYF
few,TRBD1,TRBV6-5,TRBJ2-2,TGTGCCAGCAGACCACAACAGGGGAAAGGCGGGGAGCTGTTTTTT,CASRPQQGKGGELFF
.,.,TRBV7-3,TRBJ2-2,TGTGCCAGCAGCTTGAGGGGGGAGCTGTTTTTT,CASSLRGELFF
few,.,TRBV6-5,TRBJ2-7,TGTGCCAGCAGTTACGGAGGTTTCGAGCAGTACTTC,CASSYGGFEQYF
few,.,TRBV27,TRBJ1-1,TGTGCCAGCAGCCCCCTGGAGGAGACTGAAGCTTTCTTT,CASSPLEETEAFF
few,.,TRBV10-3,TRBJ2-7,TGTGCCATCAGGCAGACAGGCGCGTCCTACGAGCAGTACTTC,CAIRQTGASYEQYF
few,TRBD2,TRBV7-9,TRBJ2-1,TGTGCCAGCAGCTTAGGGACTAGGTCATCGCAGTTCTTC,CASSLGTRSSQFF
.,TRBD1,TRBV29-1,TRBJ2-7,TGCAGCGTTGAACTCAGCAGGGGGAATTACGAGCAGTACTTC,CSVELSRGNYEQYF